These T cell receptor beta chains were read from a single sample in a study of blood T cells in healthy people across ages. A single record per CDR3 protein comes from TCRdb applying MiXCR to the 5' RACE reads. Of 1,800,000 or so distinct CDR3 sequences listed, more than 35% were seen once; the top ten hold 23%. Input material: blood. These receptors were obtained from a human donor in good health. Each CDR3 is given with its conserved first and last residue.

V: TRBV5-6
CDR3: CASSLGDRRNVNSPLHF

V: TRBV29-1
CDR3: CSVEVSNTNYGYTF

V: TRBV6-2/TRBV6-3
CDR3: CASSYSPRSRGFQETQYF

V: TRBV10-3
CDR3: CAISDTGLPANYGYTF

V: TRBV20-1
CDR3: CSASGGGPYEQYF

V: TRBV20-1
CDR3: CSAERDRGYNEQFF

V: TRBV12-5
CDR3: CASGFNPPGQPIYEQFF

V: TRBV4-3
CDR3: CANSQDDQTAGIYGYTF

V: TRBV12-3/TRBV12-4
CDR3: CASTATGYSNQPQHF

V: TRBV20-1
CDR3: CSGRAGSTQYF

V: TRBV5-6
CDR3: CASSWDRGIGYGYTF

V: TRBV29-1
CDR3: CSVIGLEETQFF

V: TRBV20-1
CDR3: CSARLLSPPQYF

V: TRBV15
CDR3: CATSRDQGNSPLHF

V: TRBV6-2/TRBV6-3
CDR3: CASRPQGGEQYF

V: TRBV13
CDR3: CASSSTNNEQFF

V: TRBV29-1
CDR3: CSYGRGEAFF

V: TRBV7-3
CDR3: CASSLDAGGEQYF

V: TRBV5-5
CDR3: CASSPDLANYGYTF

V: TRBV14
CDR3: CASSLRSGSYNEQFF

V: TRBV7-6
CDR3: CASSSWGQGAGEQYF

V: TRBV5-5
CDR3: CASSLLSVRDEQYF

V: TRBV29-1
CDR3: CSVGGTSGAF

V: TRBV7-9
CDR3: CASSSPGTSSNEQFF

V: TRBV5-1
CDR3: CASSLDRGQDQPQHF

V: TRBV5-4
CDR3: CASSSTTASNEQFF

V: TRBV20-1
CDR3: CSARGKGQLAKNIQYF

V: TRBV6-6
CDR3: CASSTGQEDTGELFF

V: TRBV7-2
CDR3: CASSLAGRTNIQYF

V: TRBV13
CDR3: CASSLRGSAPYEQYF

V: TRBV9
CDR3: CASSVEQGVYNEQFF

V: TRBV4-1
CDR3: CASSQGAWGDQPQHF

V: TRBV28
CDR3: CASTGGRYTSYEQYF

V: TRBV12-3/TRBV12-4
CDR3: CASSPGAASNTEAFF